The T cell receptor (beta chain) described here comes from a study of cytomegalovirus exposure and HLA in healthy donors. Study conclusions and caveats: A link between a missense DCLRE1C variant and TCR beta V- and J-gene trimming emerged from a later analysis.

This CDR3 spans 15 amino acids. With V trimmed by 1 base and J by 5 bases, 1 base remained unmatched. Germline assignment: CDR1 SEHNR and CDR2 FQNEAQ (reference sequence). PCR was performed using 60 Vbeta and 13 Jbeta primers. TCRdb's table, derived via immunoSEQ multiplex PCR, lists solely in-frame clones and lacks some. The table lists roughly 120,000 clones, about four fifths of them singletons. This clone was observed once. The antigen is unknown. The chain couples TRBV7-9 to TRBJ2-1; TRBD2 matches 11 bases. What was sequenced was PBMCs. The sequence came from a woman aged 40-49 years in good health and CMV-seronegative. CDR3 protein: CASSLGLAGNNEQFF. CDR3 bases: TGTGCCAGCAGCTTAGGACTAGCGGGAAACAATGAGCAGTTCTTC.